These 28 T cell receptor beta chains came from one sample sequenced in a study of blood T cell repertoires in COVID-19. The method was immunoSEQ multiplex PCR; TCRdb's version includes in-frame clones alone and lacks a portion of them. The sample lists under 200,000 clones; roughly 88% were seen once. The material sequenced was peripheral blood. The receptors stem from a man aged 18 to 29 with COVID-19, enrolled during active disease.

This chain connects TRBV29-1 to TRBJ1-1, with D possibly matching TRBD1 (6 bases). The CDR3 has 19 amino acids. Trimming left V 5 bases short and J 2 bases short, with 30 bases between. Germline V lookup: CDR1 SQVTM, CDR2 ANQGSEA. CDR3 amino acids: CSVLKRSDRPPRVNTEAFF. The CDR3 DNA reads as TGCAGCGTTCTGAAGAGATCGGACAGACCCCCGAGGGTTAACACTGAAGCTTTCTTT. Complete variable domain (other parts from reference TRBV29-1 and TRBJ1-1): SAVISQKPSRDICQRGTSLTIQCQVDSQVTMMFWYRQQPGQSLTLIATANQGSEATYESGFVIDKFPISRPNLTFSTLTVSNMSPEDSSIYLCSVLKRSDRPPRVNTEAFFGQGTRLTVV.

V and J are TRBV28 and TRBJ2-2, with 9 bases lining up with TRBD1. The J segment lost 1 base and the V segment lost 6 bases, leaving 3 bases of the junction unmatched. Germline values: CDR1 MDHEN, CDR2 SYDVKM. The CDR3 extends over 15 amino acids. The CDR3 spells CASRSDRGNTGELFF. DNA for the CDR3: TGTGCCAGCAGGTCGGACAGGGGGAACACCGGGGAGCTGTTTTTT.

The chain combines TRBV30 with TRBJ1-5; D gene uncertain. CDR1 and CDR2 from the germline V gene are GTSNPN and SVGIG (reference sequence). V lost 0 bases, J lost 0 bases, and 6 bases lay in between. This CDR3 is 14 amino acids long. The CDR3 sequence is CAWSVTVSNQPQHF. Written as DNA, the CDR3 is TGTGCCTGGAGTGTAACGGTTAGCAATCAGCCCCAGCATTTT.

This chain links TRBV6-6 with TRBJ1-5; no definite D call. This CDR3 region has 12 residues. Germline values: CDR1 MNHNY, CDR2 SVGAGI (reference sequence). Trimming shortened V by 5 bases and J by 5 bases, and 7 bases separated the two germline ends. The CDR3 nucleotides read TGTGCCAGCAGTCCGTCAGATCAGCCCCAGCATTTT. Translation: CASSPSDQPQHF.

This clone was found once. The chain has TRBV28 and TRBJ2-7; TRBD2 matches 9 bases. The CDR3 has 15 residues. Germline V gene lookup returns CDR1 MDHEN and CDR2 SYDVKM. V was clipped by 6 bases and J by 6 bases; unmatched bases: 12. As DNA, the CDR3 is TGTGCCAGCAGCCCCCTGCGGGAGGGCCCTCGCGAGCAGTACTTC. This translates into CASSPLREGPREQYF.

The V and J genes are TRBV2 and TRBJ1-2, with 8 bases matching TRBD1. Germline V gives CDR1 SNHLY, CDR2 FYNNEI. The ends lost 4 bases at V and 4 bases at J; junction bases unmatched: 11. The CDR3 length is 16 residues. The DNA of the CDR3 is TGTGCCAGCAGTGGACAAACGACAGGGGCCTTCTATGGCTACACCTTC. It encodes CASSGQTTGAFYGYTF.

V gene TRBV25-1 combines with J gene TRBJ2-1, with TRBD2 identical over 7 bases. V dropped 3 bases and J dropped 3; count of bases not matched to a gene: 8. CDR3 length: 16 amino acids. The germline V gene has CDR1 MGHDK and CDR2 SYGVNS. Here the CDR3 DNA reads TGTGCCAGCAGTGACCCTAGCGGTCGGGACTACAATGAGCAGTTCTTC. It specifies CASSDPSGRDYNEQFF.

The chain links TRBV15 to TRBJ2-7; D is perhaps TRBD2 (5 bases). The CDR3 is 13 amino acids. Germline values: CDR1 LNHNV, CDR2 YYDKDF (reference sequence). The ends were cut back, 1 base at V and 3 bases at J, with 7 bases in the middle. The CDR3 nucleotides are TGTGCCACCAGCAGAGTTCGGGGCTACGAGCAGTACTTC. Translating it yields CATSRVRGYEQYF.

The J gene is TRBJ1-2, the V gene TRBV28; D remains ambiguous. The germline V gene has CDR1 MDHEN and CDR2 SYDVKM. Trimming stripped 6 bases from V and 3 bases from J, with 17 bases between. The CDR3 sequence is 15 residues long. The DNA for the CDR3 is TGTGCCAGCAGCCCAGGACCGGGAGGGTACTATGGCTACACCTTC. This encodes CASSPGPGGYYGYTF.

The gene calls are TRBV2 and TRBJ1-5; TRBD1 is a possible D gene (6 bases). V was shortened by 4 bases and J by 5 bases, with 9 bases between the two germline ends. This CDR3 is built from 13 residues. Germline loops: CDR1 SNHLY, CDR2 FYNNEI. The CDR3 here is CASSADSHQPQHF. The CDR3 region has the DNA TGTGCCAGCAGTGCGGACAGTCATCAGCCCCAGCATTTT. The whole variable domain, remainder taken from reference TRBV2 and TRBJ1-5, is EPEVTQTPSHQVTQMGQEVILRCVPISNHLYFYWYRQILGQKVEFLVSFYNNEISEKSEIFDDQFSVERPDGSNFTLKIRSTKLEDSAMYFCASSADSHQPQHFGDGTRLSIL.

The CDR3 nucleotides are TGTGCCAGCAGTTCGGGCGAAGGGGTTAATGAGCAGTTCTTC. Translation gives CASSSGEGVNEQFF. The V gene is TRBV2, the J gene TRBJ2-1; possible D gene TRBD1, 5 bases. CDR3 length: 14 residues. V lost 5 bases, J lost 7 bases, and 15 bases lay in between. Germline V gene data show CDR1 as SNHLY and CDR2 as FYNNEI.

This rearrangement joins TRBV15 to TRBJ1-5; maybe TRBD1 (6 bases). The germline V and J ends were trimmed by 1 base and 3 bases, with 13 bases remaining between them. The CDR3 contains 16 residues. Germline assignment: CDR1 LNHNV and CDR2 YYDKDF (reference sequence). CDR3: CATSRGRGGANQPQHF. CDR3 bases: TGTGCCACCAGCAGAGGGAGAGGGGGGGCCAATCAGCCCCAGCATTTT.

This clone was observed a single time. The rearrangement uses TRBV6-4 and TRBJ2-2; 10 bases match TRBD2. The junction had 8 bases not matched to a gene; V was cut back by 7 bases and J by 3 bases. This CDR3 is built from 16 residues. Looked up from germline, CDR1 is MRHNA and CDR2 is SNTAGT. The CDR3 DNA reads as TGTGCCAGCAAACCCCTAGCGGGAGCTGACACCGGGGAGCTGTTTTTT. It translates to CASKPLAGADTGELFF.

V and J are TRBV7-2 and TRBJ2-2; the match to TRBD1 covers 8 bases. Germline CDR1 reads SGHTA; CDR2 reads FQGNSA. V dropped 5 bases and J dropped 1; count of bases not matched to a gene: 6. The CDR3 is 16 amino acids. CDR3 sequence reads: CASSLRDRLNTGELFF. Here the CDR3 DNA reads TGTGCCAGCAGCCTACGGGACAGGCTGAACACCGGGGAGCTGTTTTTT.

This chain connects TRBV2 to TRBJ2-7, with a possible D match to TRBD1 (6 bases). The CDR3 covers 14 residues. Per germline, CDR1 SNHLY and CDR2 FYNNEI. V lost 5 bases to trimming and J lost 3 bases, with 14 bases between them. CDR3 sequence reads: CASSLQGSLYEQYF. In DNA, the CDR3 is TGTGCCAGCAGTCTACAGGGATCCCTCTACGAGCAGTACTTC.

V and J are TRBV18 and TRBJ1-5; a possible D gene is TRBD1 (5 bases). Germline V gene sequence: CDR1 KGHSH, CDR2 LQKENI. CDR3 length: 15 amino acids. V shed 3 bases and J shed 2 bases, with 11 bases lying between them. The DNA for the CDR3 is TGTGCCAGCTCACCTCAGGGTTTGGGCAATCAGCCCCAGCATTTT. Its protein is CASSPQGLGNQPQHF.

The chain links TRBV4-1 to TRBJ2-6; no firm D call. The CDR3 extends over 14 amino acids. Deletions cut 2 bases from V and 1 base from J, with 3 bases between. The germline V gene has CDR1 MGHRA and CDR2 YSYEKL. The CDR3 reads CASSQISGANVLTF. CDR3 DNA: TGCGCCAGCAGCCAAATATCTGGGGCCAACGTCCTGACTTTC.

V usage is TRBV19 and J usage is TRBJ2-5; no definite D call. Per the germline V gene, CDR1 is LNHDA and CDR2 is SQIVND (reference sequence). The CDR3 extends over 15 amino acids. Trimming took 8 bases from V and 5 from J, leaving 21 bases between them. This CDR3 is CASALAGRIAETQYF. The CDR3 DNA is TGTGCCAGTGCCCTGGCAGGTCGGATCGCGGAGACCCAGTACTTC.

V usage is TRBV19 and J usage is TRBJ1-6; 9 bases align to TRBD1. Germline V CDR1 and CDR2: LNHDA, SQIVND (reference sequence). This CDR3 contains 14 residues. J was trimmed by 10 bases and V by 5 bases; bases with no gene match: 6. CDR3 DNA sequence: TGTGCCAGTAGTCACACAGGGGGCGAATCACCCCTCCACTTT. Encoded protein: CASSHTGGESPLHF.

The CDR3 DNA reads TGTGCCAGCACATCGGCGGGGCCCTACAATGAGCAGTTCTTC. This translates into CASTSAGPYNEQFF. The rearrangement joins TRBV6-5 to TRBJ2-1, with D maybe TRBD2 (6 bases). The CDR3 runs 14 residues. The germline V gene encodes CDR1 MNHEY and CDR2 SVGAGI. The V gene lost 7 bases and the J gene lost 2 bases, with 12 bases spanning the gap.

In regard to this clone: The junction departs from the called germline gene at one end, perhaps through a read error. The chain carries TRBV28 and TRBJ1-4; 7 nucleotides align to TRBD1. Germline CDR1 is MDHEN and CDR2 is SYDVKM. The CDR3 consists of 15 residues. CDR3 residues: CASSLYLQGREKLLF. The CDR3 region has the DNA TGTGCCAGCAGTTTATATTTACAGGGGCGTGAAAAACTGCTTTTT.

The chain joins TRBV5-1 to TRBJ2-2, with 7 positions matching TRBD2. This CDR3 contains 13 residues. Germline loops: CDR1 SGHRS, CDR2 YFSETQ. The trim removed 8 bases at V and 3 bases at J, leaving 4 bases unmatched. This CDR3 is CARIAGDTGELFF. CDR3 nucleotides: TGCGCCAGGATTGCGGGGGACACCGGGGAGCTGTTTTTT.

The V call is TRBV9, the J call TRBJ1-2, with 7 bases fitting TRBD1. Germline trimming cut 1 base from V and 8 bases from J; bases unmatched to any gene: 11. The germline V gene encodes CDR1 SGDLS and CDR2 YYNGEE. The CDR3 length is 15 residues. CDR3 coding DNA: TGTGCCAGCAGCGTACGAGTTGGGACAGCTGAGGGCTACACCTTC. Translation gives CASSVRVGTAEGYTF.

The chain carries TRBV6-2 or TRBV6-3 and TRBJ2-1, with D possibly being TRBD2 (5 bases). CDR1 and CDR2 (germline): MNHEY, SVGEGT. V shed 5 bases and J shed 2 bases, with 13 bases lying between them. CDR3 size: 15 residues. The CDR3 protein is CASSPIGSPYNEQFF. CDR3 bases: TGTGCCAGCAGTCCCATTGGGAGCCCCTACAATGAGCAGTTCTTC.

The CDR3 reads CAWSHVRGDQPQHF. In DNA, the CDR3 is TGTGCCTGGAGTCACGTCAGGGGGGATCAGCCCCAGCATTTT. The rearrangement joins TRBV30 to TRBJ1-5; 7 bases match TRBD1. CDR1 and CDR2 (germline): GTSNPN, SVGIG (reference sequence). The CDR3 covers 14 residues. V was clipped by 2 bases and J by 5 bases; unmatched bases: 6.

This chain uses TRBV7-3 with TRBJ2-1; TRBD2 matches at 10 bases. The CDR3 contains 15 residues. In germline, CDR1 is SGHTA, CDR2 FQGTGA. Trimming took 4 bases from V and 9 from J; bases not matched to a gene: 9. CDR3 loop: CASSSSPSGGSEQFF. In DNA, the CDR3 is TGTGCCAGCAGCTCAAGCCCTAGCGGGGGAAGTGAGCAGTTCTTC.

V gene TRBV11-3 combines with J gene TRBJ2-1; tentatively, D is TRBD1 (5 bases). CDR1 SGHNT and CDR2 YENEEA come from the germline V gene. The CDR3 is 17 residues long. Trimming removed 1 base at V and 2 bases at J, with 15 bases between. CDR3 loop: CASSLGRTFSTYNEQFF. The DNA for the CDR3 is TGTGCCAGCAGCTTAGGAAGGACATTTAGTACCTACAATGAGCAGTTCTTC.

The gene calls are TRBV6-5 and TRBJ2-1, with unresolved D. The CDR3 is made up of 15 amino acids. Germline V CDR1 and CDR2: MNHEY, SVGAGI. Trimming took 0 bases from V and 7 from J, leaving 13 bases between them. The CDR3 loop reads CASSYSDRERNEQFF. The CDR3 bases are TGTGCCAGCAGTTACTCCGATAGAGAAAGAAATGAGCAGTTCTTC.